This T cell receptor (beta chain) was obtained from a study of T cell responses to AZD1222 COVID-19 vaccine. Study conclusions and caveats: Most donors were white British, females outnumbered males, and clonal diversity was possibly underestimated. Scientists sampled the repertoires only once the peak T cell response had passed. Regions 160-218 and 743-854 dominated among vaccine-associated CD4 TCRs spanning spike.

The table came from immunoSEQ multiplex PCR; TCRdb's copy has only in-frame clones and leaves some out. The data contain 95,000 to 150,000 clones, around 92% of them singletons. About this clone itself: Its antigen is undetermined.

The receptor was derived from an adult in good health. Source: peripheral blood, taken on day 0 of AZD1222 vaccination.

CDR3 in DNA: TGTGCCAGTAGGGGGCCGATCGGCGATCAGCCCCAGCATTTT. The encoded protein is CASRGPIGDQPQHF. The J gene is TRBJ1-5, the V gene TRBV19; perhaps TRBD1 as D (5 bases). CDR1 is LNHDA, CDR2 SQIVND, per germline (reference sequence). The V end lost 6 bases, the J end lost 5 bases, and 14 bases lay between the germline ends. The CDR3 has 14 amino acids.